The 32 T cell receptor beta chains presented below share a single source sample, sequenced in a study of regulatory T cells in long-lasting Graves disease. Construction of the TCR beta libraries employed iRepertoire HTBI primers in conjunction with Arm-PCR of CDR3 regions. One entry per CDR3 protein, called by TCRdb with MiXCR from the multiplex PCR reads. The table has under 450,000 distinct CDR3 sequences, roughly 17% seen once. Time point reported: newly diagnosed GD, antithyroid drugs for less than 3 months. PBMC-extracted RNA yielded the TCR library. These data are also associated with another study on T cells in Graves' hyperthyroidism and ophthalmopathy.

The specimen comprised peripheral blood mononuclear cells (PBMCs), sampled at new diagnosis, from a patient treated with antithyroid drugs. These TCRs come from a woman aged 18-30 years with Graves disease.

This clonotype was counted at least ten times. This sequence joins TRBV18 and TRBJ2-2, with D possibly TRBD1 on 5 matching bases. The V and J ends lost 2 bases and 4 bases respectively, with 8 bases between them. Germline assignment: CDR1 KGHSH and CDR2 LQKENI. CDR3 size: 14 residues. In DNA form, the CDR3 reads TGTGCCAGCTCACCAGCAGGGCGCACCGGGGAGCTGTTTTTT. Translated: CASSPAGRTGELFF.

This clonotype was observed at least ten times. V usage is TRBV28 and J usage is TRBJ2-5; D possibly uses TRBD1 or TRBD2 (6 bases each). Germline loops: CDR1 MDHEN, CDR2 SYDVKM. The CDR3 covers 14 residues. Trimming shortened V by 2 bases and J by 5 bases, and 12 bases separated the two germline ends. CDR3 DNA: TGTGCCAGCAGTTTAGTGGGGGGCGCGGAGACCCAGTACTTC. Translation gives CASSLVGGAETQYF.

Worth noting for this clonotype: A much larger clone differs from this one at a single base, so this may be a read error. The rearrangement links TRBV5-4 to TRBJ2-7, with D unresolved. Germline values: CDR1 SGHNT, CDR2 YYREEE (reference sequence). The V end lost 4 bases, the J end lost 4 bases, and 15 bases lay between the germline ends. The CDR3 runs to 14 residues. The CDR3 DNA reads as TGTGCCAGCAGCCAAGGAAAGCGAACGTACGAGCAGTACTTC. This codes for CASSQGKRTYEQYF.

The chain combines TRBV4-2 with TRBJ2-1; D ambiguous. Germline assignment: CDR1 LGHNA and CDR2 YNFKEQ. Trimming pared 4 bases from V and 4 bases from J, leaving 14 bases between. The CDR3 runs 15 residues. The CDR3 protein is CASSPTPANYNEQFF. The CDR3, as DNA: TGTGCCAGCAGCCCCACCCCGGCTAATTACAATGAGCAGTTCTTC.

This clonotype was seen many times. J is TRBJ2-4 and V is TRBV6-1, with TRBD2 matching over 7 bases. Germline-derived CDR1 and CDR2 are MNHNS and SASEGT. The J segment lost 0 bases and the V segment lost 6 bases, leaving 8 bases of the junction unmatched. The CDR3 extends over 16 amino acids. The CDR3 nucleotides are TGTGCCAGCAGGAGGGACCCGGGGGGAGCCAAAAACATTCAGTACTTC. The encoded protein is CASRRDPGGAKNIQYF.

Ten or more counts support this clonotype. V gene TRBV2 combines with J gene TRBJ2-1; D is uncertain. Trimming left V 3 bases short and J 0 bases short, with 9 bases between. The CDR3 is made up of 15 amino acids. Germline V CDR1 and CDR2: SNHLY, FYNNEI. Here the CDR3 reads CASSETRSSYNEQFF. CDR3 nucleotide sequence: TGTGCCAGCAGTGAGACTCGTAGCTCCTACAATGAGCAGTTCTTC.

With regard to this clonotype: A far larger clone differs by one base, so this is likely a read error. The rearrangement uses TRBV7-8 and TRBJ2-1; D might be TRBD1 (6 bases). Germline V lookup: CDR1 SGHVS, CDR2 FQNEAQ. V was cut by 2 bases and J by 10 bases, with 12 bases left in between. This CDR3 region has 13 residues. The CDR3 DNA reads TGTGCCAGCAGCTTAACACAGGGTCACGAGCAGTTCTTC. Protein: CASSLTQGHEQFF.

Notes on this clonotype: A junction boundary mismatches the germline segment, possibly from a read error. The rearrangement links TRBV6-1 to TRBJ2-1; no definite D call. Germline values: CDR1 MNHNS, CDR2 SASEGT. This CDR3 comprises 11 residues. The CDR3 reads CASGDGNEQFF. The DNA of the CDR3 is TGTGCCAGCGGTGATGGAAATGAGCAGTTCTTC.

In this sample, this clonotype turned up many times. The chain recombines TRBV7-9 with TRBJ2-3; perhaps TRBD2 as D (6 bases). With 5 bases removed from V and 2 bases from J, the gap between germline ends came to 14 bases. The CDR3 totals 15 residues. Germline CDR1 reads SEHNR; CDR2 reads FQNEAQ (reference sequence). CDR3 nucleotides: TGTGCCAGCAGCGCCTGGTCGGGGGTCACAGATACGCAGTATTTT. Encoded protein: CASSAWSGVTDTQYF.

This clonotype has a handful of counts. This may come from a read error, since a much larger clone is one base off. The chain links TRBV27 to TRBJ2-7; D is possibly TRBD2 (5 bases). Germline CDR1 is MNHEY and CDR2 is SMNVEV (reference sequence). V was clipped by 5 bases and J by 6 bases, with 26 bases between them. This CDR3 region has 17 residues. The DNA for the CDR3 is TGTGCCAGCAGTACATACGCCCGGGCGGGCGGACGTCCCGAGCAGTACTTC. Its translation: CASSTYARAGGRPEQYF.

This clonotype was detected ten times or more. This chain connects TRBV6-1 to TRBJ2-1, with 7 bases fitting TRBD1. The CDR3 extends over 13 amino acids. Germline loops: CDR1 MNHNS, CDR2 SASEGT. V lost 5 bases, J lost 5 bases, and 3 bases stayed unmatched. The CDR3 reads CASSPTGNNEQFF. The CDR3 nucleotides read TGTGCCAGCAGTCCGACAGGGAACAATGAGCAGTTCTTC.

This clonotype was recorded at least ten times. The rearrangement links TRBV20-1 to TRBJ2-1; 7 bases align to TRBD2. The CDR3 loop spans 14 amino acids. Germline assignment: CDR1 DFQATT and CDR2 SNEGSKA (reference sequence). V lost 1 base to trimming and J lost 0 bases; unmatched junction nucleotides: 0. This CDR3 is CSARGGSSYNEQFF. CDR3 sequence (DNA): TGCAGTGCTAGAGGCGGGAGCTCCTACAATGAGCAGTTCTTC.

This clonotype was counted a few times. The chain joins TRBV7-9 to TRBJ2-2; perhaps TRBD1 as D (5 bases). Trimming shortened V by 2 bases and J by 2 bases, and 9 bases separated the two germline ends. The CDR3 length is 15 residues. Germline V lookup: CDR1 SEHNR, CDR2 FQNEAQ (reference sequence). CDR3 nucleotides: TGTGCCAGCAGCTTAAATCAGGGAAACACCGGGGAGCTGTTTTTT. Protein: CASSLNQGNTGELFF.

This clonotype occurred many times. The rearrangement uses TRBV7-3 and TRBJ2-2; D is uncertain. The CDR3 length is 12 residues. V was trimmed by 6 bases and J by 7 bases, leaving 9 bases between them. CDR1 is SGHTA, CDR2 FQGTGA, per germline. CDR3 DNA sequence: TGTGCCAGCAGAGGCCCCCACGGGGAGCTGTTTTTT. Translated, it gives CASRGPHGELFF.

This clonotype was detected many times. This rearrangement joins TRBV28 to TRBJ2-3; either TRBD1 or TRBD2 may supply D (5 bases each). This CDR3 has 14 residues. Trimming shortened V by 2 bases and J by 5 bases, and 11 bases separated the two germline ends. The germline CDR1 and CDR2 sequences are MDHEN and SYDVKM. In DNA, the CDR3 is TGTGCCAGCAGTTTACCGGGACCGAGAGATACGCAGTATTTT. The encoded protein is CASSLPGPRDTQYF.

Regarding this clonotype: A much larger clone sits a single nucleotide away, making a read error possible. This sequence joins TRBV5-1 and TRBJ2-1, with D perhaps being TRBD1 or TRBD2 (6 bases each). Per germline, CDR1 SGHRS and CDR2 YFSETQ. Deletions cut 0 bases from V and 8 bases from J, with 18 bases between. There are 16 residues in the CDR3. CDR3 sequence (DNA): TGCGCCAGCAGCTTGGGAGGGATAGGGGGAGGCGATGAGCAGTTCTTC. Protein: CASSLGGIGGGDEQFF.

The chain combines TRBV11-1 with TRBJ1-2; 9 bases map to TRBD1. Per germline, CDR1 SGHAT and CDR2 FQDESV (reference sequence). There are 16 residues in the CDR3. The junction had 13 bases not matched to a gene; V was cut back by 3 bases and J by 8 bases. The CDR3 reads CASSLAGTGTIRGYTF. The CDR3 DNA reads TGTGCCAGCAGCTTGGCGGGGACAGGGACCATCCGGGGCTACACCTTC.

The chain recombines TRBV7-9 with TRBJ2-1; 10 bases line up with TRBD2. Germline CDR1 is SEHNR and CDR2 is FQNEAQ (reference sequence). J lost 6 bases, V lost 7 bases, and 3 bases had no gene match. The CDR3 extends over 13 amino acids. The CDR3 bases are TGTGCCAGCAACATAGCGGGGGGCAATGAGCAGTTCTTC. Amino acid sequence: CASNIAGGNEQFF.

About this clonotype itself: A read error may produce the germline difference seen at one junction end. The V call is TRBV7-7, the J call TRBJ2-5; tentatively, D is TRBD1 (6 bases). This CDR3 contains 16 residues. CDR1 SSHAT and CDR2 FNYEAQ come from the germline V gene (reference sequence). The CDR3 loop is CASSRGWDISQETQYF. Here the CDR3 DNA reads TGTGCTAGCAGCCGCGGCTGGGACATCTCACAAGAGACCCAGTACTTC.

This clonotype has only one observation. The chain employs TRBV28 and TRBJ1-1; 8 nucleotides align to TRBD1. Unmatched junction bases numbered 8, after V lost 7 bases and J lost 10 bases. The CDR3 contains 12 residues. CDR1 MDHEN and CDR2 SYDVKM come from the germline V gene. CDR3 in amino acids: CASNLRTGRAFF. In DNA form, the CDR3 reads TGTGCCAGCAACCTGCGGACAGGGAGAGCTTTCTTT.

The rearrangement links TRBV5-1 to TRBJ1-2; D remains ambiguous. Germline V gene data show CDR1 as SGHRS and CDR2 as YFSETQ. Trimming removed 1 base from V and 2 bases from J, with 12 bases in between. The CDR3 has 15 amino acids. CDR3 region: CASSLPGLSNYGYTF. As DNA, the CDR3 is TGCGCCAGCAGCTTGCCAGGACTCTCCAACTATGGCTACACCTTC.

To note about this clonotype: The junction does not match germline at one end; this may be a read error. The rearrangement joins TRBV4-2 to TRBJ1-6; no clear D. This CDR3 is built from 18 residues. Germline values: CDR1 LGHNA, CDR2 YNFKEQ. The CDR3: CASSQEKNLGSFNSPLHF. The DNA of the CDR3 is TGTGCCAGCAGCCAAGAAAAAAATTTGGGATCCTTTAATTCACCCCTCCACTTT.

The chain joins TRBV19 to TRBJ1-4, with 10 nucleotides matching TRBD1. There are 15 residues in the CDR3. Germline values: CDR1 LNHDA, CDR2 SQIVND (reference sequence). The V gene end was trimmed by 5 bases and the J gene end by 6 bases; junction bases not matched to a gene: 6. The CDR3, as DNA: TGTGCCAGTAGTCCTGGACAGGGGGATGATGAAAAACTGTTTTTT. This gives the protein CASSPGQGDDEKLFF.

The chain is built from TRBV7-9 and TRBJ1-1; D is unresolved. The CDR3 totals 12 residues. V lost 5 bases to trimming and J lost 5 bases, with 9 bases between them. Germline assignment: CDR1 SEHNR and CDR2 FQNEAQ (reference sequence). CDR3 residues: CASSPIATEAFF. The CDR3 bases are TGTGCCAGCAGCCCCATCGCGACTGAAGCTTTCTTT.

This clonotype came up a few times. The V gene is TRBV6-2 or TRBV6-3, the J gene TRBJ2-1; 7 positions agree with TRBD1. V shed 6 bases, J shed 6 bases, and the junction held 11 bases outside the gene matches. CDR3 length equals 15 residues. Germline CDR1 reads MNHEY; CDR2 reads SVGEGT. The CDR3 here is CASRHNLGQVNEQFF. The CDR3 DNA is TGTGCCAGCAGACACAACTTAGGACAGGTCAATGAGCAGTTCTTC.

On this clonotype: The CDR3 does not close with the conserved phenylalanine or tryptophan, likely indicating a read error. The chain links TRBV20-1 to TRBJ2-3; D is perhaps TRBD2 (6 bases). V was shortened by 6 bases and J by 4 bases, with 11 bases between the two germline ends. Germline CDR1 reads DFQATT; CDR2 reads SNEGSKA (reference sequence). The CDR3 is made up of 12 amino acids. The CDR3 here is CSAPGGSDTQYL. The DNA of the CDR3 is TGCAGTGCCCCCGGGGGTTCAGATACGCAGTATCTT.

This clonotype was picked up many times. V and J are TRBV11-3 and TRBJ2-5; D is undetermined. CDR1 is SGHNT, CDR2 YENEEA, per germline. The CDR3 is 16 residues long. Trimming removed 2 bases at V and 2 bases at J, with 15 bases between. The CDR3 loop reads CASSLSSGQTQETQYF. CDR3 DNA sequence: TGTGCCAGCAGCTTATCGTCTGGGCAGACACAAGAGACCCAGTACTTC.

This clonotype was recorded at least ten times. This chain links TRBV3-1 with TRBJ1-1; D not certain. V gave up 4 bases and J gave up 0 bases, with 15 bases separating them. The CDR3 contains 16 residues. The germline V gene has CDR1 LGHDT and CDR2 YNNKEL (reference sequence). Written as DNA, the CDR3 is TGTGCCAGCAGCCCCGGCGGGTCACGCATGAACACTGAAGCTTTCTTT. It encodes CASSPGGSRMNTEAFF.

Many counts were recorded for this clonotype. V usage is TRBV18 and J usage is TRBJ1-5; D gene unclear. Germline lookup yields CDR1 KGHSH and CDR2 LQKENI. This CDR3 spans 16 amino acids. The germline V and J ends were trimmed by 6 bases and 4 bases, with 19 bases remaining between them. CDR3 nucleotides: TGTGCCAGCTCGCCCAATCTGAAGGATTCAAATCAGCCCCAGCATTTT. Translated, it gives CASSPNLKDSNQPQHF.

This clonotype was counted only a few times. This chain uses TRBV29-1 with TRBJ2-2, with TRBD1 as a possible D gene (5 bases). Germline V gives CDR1 SQVTM, CDR2 ANQGSEA. The CDR3 runs 14 residues. Trimming removed 3 bases from V and 4 bases from J, with 12 bases in between. CDR3: CSVDMGQGTGELFF. The CDR3 DNA sequence: TGCAGCGTTGATATGGGGCAGGGCACCGGGGAGCTGTTTTTT.

This clonotype was recorded many times. V is TRBV9 and J is TRBJ2-2, with TRBD2 matching over 9 bases. This CDR3 comprises 16 residues. Trimming removed 1 base from V and 6 bases from J; junction bases left unmatched: 7. Germline V gene sequence: CDR1 SGDLS, CDR2 YYNGEE. This chain's CDR3 is CASSVLAGLPPGELFF. The CDR3 region has the DNA TGTGCCAGCAGCGTACTAGCGGGGCTTCCCCCCGGGGAGCTGTTTTTT.

This clonotype was detected many times. This rearrangement joins TRBV2 to TRBJ2-1, with 12 bases fitting TRBD2. Per the germline V gene, CDR1 is SNHLY and CDR2 is FYNNEI. Trimming took 6 bases from V and 7 from J; bases not matched to a gene: 13. The CDR3 sequence is 17 residues long. The chain's CDR3 is CASRGTSGPGISNEQFF. CDR3 DNA sequence: TGTGCCAGCAGGGGGACTAGCGGGCCCGGAATCTCAAATGAGCAGTTCTTC.